These 23 T cell receptor beta chains originate from one sample sequenced in a study of blood T cell repertoires in COVID-19. Profiled with immunoSEQ multiplex PCR; TCRdb holds only in-frame clones, not every one. The sample lists about 190,000 clones; 90% were seen once. Sequenced: peripheral blood. These receptors came from a man aged 45 to 65 with acute or convalescent COVID-19.

The CDR3 coding sequence is TGTGCCAGCAGTTCGGGACAGGGGGGTGAGCAGTTCTTC. Amino acid sequence: CASSSGQGGEQFF. This sequence joins TRBV12-3 or TRBV12-4 and TRBJ2-1; TRBD1 matches 11 bases. The CDR3 is made up of 13 amino acids. Unmatched junction bases numbered 2, after V lost 4 bases and J lost 9 bases.

The chain uses TRBV29-1 and TRBJ1-4; TRBD1 might be the D (5 bases). Trimming shortened V by 0 bases and J by 7 bases, and 6 bases separated the two germline ends. CDR1 is SQVTM, CDR2 ANQGSEA, per germline. This CDR3 has 12 amino acids. The DNA for the CDR3 is TGCAGCGTTGAAGAGGGGGGTGAAAAACTGTTTTTT. Its protein is CSVEEGGEKLFF.

The V gene is TRBV7-9, the J gene TRBJ1-1, with 7 nucleotides matching TRBD1. V gave up 5 bases and J gave up 1 base; unmatched junction bases: 7. Germline V gene lookup returns CDR1 SEHNR and CDR2 FQNEAQ (reference sequence). The CDR3 runs to 15 residues. CDR3 loop: CASSPPNRGNTEAFF. The CDR3 region has the DNA TGTGCCAGCAGCCCCCCCAACAGGGGGAACACTGAAGCTTTCTTT.

The chain recombines TRBV28 with TRBJ2-7, with D hard to call. Germline CDR1 reads MDHEN; CDR2 reads SYDVKM. This CDR3 has 16 residues. The V and J ends lost 6 bases and 3 bases respectively, with 21 bases between them. CDR3 protein: CASRPRGPVGFYEQYV. CDR3 in DNA: TGTGCCAGCAGACCCCGCGGCCCGGTGGGTTTCTACGAGCAGTACGTC.

This clone was picked up one time. The chain employs TRBV30 and TRBJ2-1, with 10 positions matching TRBD2. CDR3 length equals 14 residues. Germline values: CDR1 GTSNPN, CDR2 SVGIG (reference sequence). V trimming: 5 bases; J trimming: 4 bases; junction bases outside the gene matches: 5. CDR3 loop: CAWGAGGPYNEQFF. CDR3 in DNA: TGTGCCTGGGGAGCGGGAGGGCCGTACAATGAGCAGTTCTTC.

This chain links TRBV3-1 (or the pseudogene TRBV3-2) with TRBJ1-6; D gene uncertain. Trimming shortened V by 3 bases and J by 8 bases, and 5 bases separated the two germline ends. Germline CDR1 is LGHDT and CDR2 is YNNKEL (reference sequence). This CDR3 is 12 amino acids long. DNA of the CDR3: TGTGCCAGCAGCCACTCTGATTCACCCCTCCACTTT. This encodes CASSHSDSPLHF.

V gene TRBV19 combines with J gene TRBJ2-5; tentatively, D is TRBD1 (6 bases). The CDR3 consists of 16 residues. V was clipped by 6 bases and J by 3 bases, with 20 bases between them. The germline gives CDR1 LNHDA, CDR2 SQIVND (reference sequence). CDR3 nucleotides: TGTGCCAGTAGCCACTCAACGACAGGCAAAGAAGAGACCCAGTACTTC. Translating gives CASSHSTTGKEETQYF.

The rearrangement joins TRBV2 to TRBJ1-5; 7 bases agree with TRBD1. Trimming took 7 bases from V and 4 from J; bases not matched to a gene: 10. The CDR3 sequence is 15 residues long. Germline V CDR1 and CDR2: SNHLY, FYNNEI. The CDR3 reads CASKGAGANNQPQHF. The DNA for the CDR3 is TGTGCCAGCAAGGGGGCAGGGGCTAATAATCAGCCCCAGCATTTT. Together with reference TRBV2 and TRBJ1-5, the CDR3 gives the full variable domain: EPEVTQTPSHQVTQMGQEVILRCVPISNHLYFYWYRQILGQKVEFLVSFYNNEISEKSEIFDDQFSVERPDGSNFTLKIRSTKLEDSAMYFCASKGAGANNQPQHFGDGTRLSIL.

This clone was found a few times. This chain joins TRBV18 and TRBJ2-7, with 9 bases lining up with TRBD2. The CDR3 has 19 residues. The ends lost 3 bases at V and 0 bases at J; junction bases unmatched: 15. The germline V gene has CDR1 KGHSH and CDR2 LQKENI. The CDR3 reads CASSPSPGTSGRPSYEQYF. CDR3 bases: TGTGCCAGCTCACCGTCCCCAGGGACCAGCGGGAGGCCCTCCTACGAGCAGTACTTC.

This chain connects TRBV7-9 to TRBJ2-3; maybe TRBD1 (6 bases). The CDR3 loop spans 15 amino acids. V dropped 5 bases and J dropped 6 bases, with 18 bases sitting between them. Germline-derived CDR1 and CDR2 are SEHNR and FQNEAQ (reference sequence). The CDR3 sequence: CASSDPSPGADTQYF. The CDR3, as DNA: TGTGCCAGCAGCGACCCCTCCCCAGGGGCGGATACGCAGTATTTT.

The chain recombines TRBV27 with TRBJ2-7; a weak D match, TRBD1 (6 bases). This CDR3 has 14 amino acids. The germline gives CDR1 MNHEY, CDR2 SMNVEV (reference sequence). The V and J ends lost 8 bases and 2 bases respectively, with 16 bases between them. DNA for the CDR3: TGTGCCAGCTCGCCGAACAGGGTCCCCTACGAGCAGTACTTC. Translated, it gives CASSPNRVPYEQYF.

J is TRBJ1-5 and V is TRBV10-2, with TRBD1 as a possible D gene (6 bases). V lost 3 bases and J 3 bases, leaving 9 bases between the germline ends. CDR1 and CDR2 from the germline V gene are WSHSY and SAAADI. The CDR3 is 14 residues long. CDR3 amino acids: CASSEQGVNQPQHF. In nucleotides, the CDR3 is TGCGCCAGCAGTGAACAGGGAGTCAATCAGCCCCAGCATTTT.

V usage is TRBV18 and J usage is TRBJ2-1, with 13 positions matching TRBD2. The V segment lost 3 bases and the J segment 7 bases; nucleotides outside the gene matches: 3. Germline loops: CDR1 KGHSH, CDR2 LQKENI. This CDR3 contains 15 residues. CDR3 loop: CASSPGLAGTNEQFF. CDR3 nucleotide sequence: TGTGCCAGCTCACCGGGACTAGCGGGAACGAATGAGCAGTTCTTC.

V and J are TRBV6-5 and TRBJ1-1; possibly TRBD1 for D (6 bases). CDR1 and CDR2 (germline): MNHEY, SVGAGI. V lost 11 bases and J lost 0, with 13 bases in between. The CDR3 is made up of 13 amino acids. CDR3 residues: CAGRTEMNTEAFF. CDR3 sequence (DNA): TGTGCCGGAAGGACAGAGATGAACACTGAAGCTTTCTTT.

V usage is TRBV6-5 and J usage is TRBJ2-1; 8 bases are a match to TRBD2. V lost 6 bases and J lost 5; bases outside the gene matches: 9. The CDR3 is made up of 15 amino acids. CDR1 and CDR2 (germline): MNHEY, SVGAGI. CDR3 nucleotide sequence: TGTGCCAGCAGGCAAAGGCTAGCGGGCAACAATGAGCAGTTCTTC. As protein: CASRQRLAGNNEQFF.

The CDR3 DNA reads as TGTGCCAGCAGTTCTTCCTCGGACAGACCGAACACTGAAGCTTTCTTT. Its protein is CASSSSSDRPNTEAFF. The V call is TRBV27, the J call TRBJ1-1, with D maybe TRBD1 (6 bases). The CDR3 consists of 16 residues. V was shortened by 4 bases and J by 1 base, with 16 bases between the two germline ends. Germline CDR1 MNHEY, CDR2 SMNVEV (reference sequence).

The chain has TRBV9 and TRBJ1-2, with D unresolved. The V gene lost 4 bases and the J gene lost 5 bases, with 18 bases spanning the gap. The CDR3 extends over 15 amino acids. CDR1 and CDR2 from the germline V gene are SGDLS and YYNGEE. This chain's CDR3 is CASSPYVSSDYGYTF. The CDR3 bases are TGTGCCAGCAGCCCCTATGTTTCCTCTGATTATGGCTACACCTTC.

The chain links TRBV9 to TRBJ2-3; TRBD2 matches at 9 bases. Germline CDR1 reads SGDLS; CDR2 reads YYNGEE. V gave up 0 bases and J gave up 6 bases; unmatched junction bases: 2. CDR3 length: 14 amino acids. The CDR3 DNA sequence: TGTGCCAGCAGCGTAGGGCTAGCGGGGGATACGCAGTATTTT. Translation: CASSVGLAGDTQYF. The variable domain in full, completed from reference TRBV9 and TRBJ2-3, reads DSGVTQTPKHLITATGQRVTLRCSPRSGDLSVYWYQQSLDQGLQFLIQYYNGEERAKGNILERFSAQQFPDLHSELNLSSLELGDSALYFCASSVGLAGDTQYFGPGTRLTVL.

This clone was recorded only once. The chain joins TRBV7-3 to TRBJ2-3; TRBD2 aligns across 11 bases. Germline-derived CDR1 and CDR2 are SGHTA and FQGTGA. The length of the CDR3 is 15 residues. The trim removed 5 bases at V and 3 bases at J, leaving 4 bases unmatched. The CDR3, as DNA: TGTGCCAGCAGCGCTAGCGGGAGGATGACAGATACGCAGTATTTT. Encoded protein: CASSASGRMTDTQYF.

This chain joins TRBV15 and TRBJ1-5; D is unclear. V gave up 1 base and J gave up 9 bases, with 7 bases separating them. Germline V gene data show CDR1 as LNHNV and CDR2 as YYDKDF (reference sequence). The CDR3 is made up of 12 amino acids. The DNA for the CDR3 is TGTGCCACCAGCAGAGCCTATGGGCCCCAGCATTTT. Its protein product is CATSRAYGPQHF.

The chain combines TRBV6-2 or TRBV6-3 with TRBJ2-5; 12 positions agree with TRBD2. The CDR3 contains 16 residues. The junction had 4 bases not matched to a gene; V was cut back by 0 bases and J by 5 bases. The V gene's germline CDR1 is MNHEY and CDR2 SVGEGT. This CDR3 is CASSYSTSGGWETQYF. The CDR3 nucleotides are TGTGCCAGCAGTTACTCGACTAGCGGGGGTTGGGAGACCCAGTACTTC.

This clone occurred once. The chain uses TRBV4-1 and TRBJ2-7, with D possibly matching TRBD2 (7 bases). Germline CDR1 is MGHRA and CDR2 is YSYEKL. This CDR3 contains 18 residues. V was pared by 2 bases and J by 0 bases, with 20 bases between. The DNA for the CDR3 is TGCGCCAGCAGCCAAAGGGGGGGAGGCGCTGCGAACTCCTACGAGCAGTACTTC. Residues: CASSQRGGGAANSYEQYF.

V is TRBV21-1 and J is TRBJ2-1; the table's D call, TRBD2, has no DNA check behind it. TRBV21-1 represents a pseudogene. The CDR3 runs 18 residues. CDR3 sequence reads: CASSIGWLAGVRCNEQFF. The DNA of the CDR3 is TGTGCCAGCAGCATAGGGTGGTTGGCGGGAGTGCGGTGCAATGAGCAGTTCTTC.